The entry below describes one T cell receptor (beta chain). Its antigen is unknown. TCRdb independently ran MiXCR on the RT-PCR reads; one entry per CDR3 protein. Of a few hundred thousand distinct CDR3 sequences listed, around 15% were seen once; the top ten hold 11%. This sample stems from a study of response to subunit inactivated influenza vaccine. Findings and caveats of the study: Authors suggested each seasonal flu vaccination may recruit only limited numbers of new T cells.

Trimming shortened V by 3 bases and J by 2 bases, and 16 bases separated the two germline ends. Germline V gene sequence: CDR1 LNHDA, CDR2 SQIVND (reference sequence). CDR3 length: 16 residues. J is TRBJ1-2 and V is TRBV19; D gene uncertain. The sequence was obtained from a man aged 50 or older who received an inactivated influenza vaccine. This specimen consisted of PBMCs from blood, obtained 11 to 12 days after vaccination. The CDR3 nucleotides read TGTGCCAGTAGTATTAGGATCCGGGCCGACAACTATGGCTACACCTTC. Encoded protein: CASSIRIRADNYGYTF.